The present TCR beta chain was sequenced within a study of PD-1 blockade in classical Hodgkin lymphoma. Study information: Intravenous nivolumab at 3 mg/kg was given to patients every 2 weeks.

Generated by immunoSEQ multiplex PCR, the TCRdb table keeps only in-frame clones and is missing some. The table records tens of thousands of clones, just over 90% of them present only once. The study, taken as a whole, reports: Patients newly diagnosed and complete responders had comparable baseline diversity. TCR diversity at baseline was reported to be reduced in newly diagnosed patients relative to healthy donors.

V lost 3 bases and J lost 3, with 15 bases in between. The CDR3 runs to 16 residues. Germline V gene data show CDR1 as LNHDA and CDR2 as SQIVND (reference sequence). Turning to this clone: Its antigen remains unidentified.

There was relapse after autologous stem cell transplantation in every patient, and there was variation in brentuximab vedotin exposure. Sequencing was performed on peripheral blood mononuclear cells (PBMCs), taken at baseline. This TCR was sampled from a human donor with classical Hodgkin lymphoma. The chain combines TRBV19 with TRBJ1-5; D might be TRBD1 (5 bases). CDR3 sequence reads: CASSMGYRQLNQPQHF. The DNA of the CDR3 is TGTGCCAGTAGTATGGGGTACAGGCAACTCAATCAGCCCCAGCATTTT.